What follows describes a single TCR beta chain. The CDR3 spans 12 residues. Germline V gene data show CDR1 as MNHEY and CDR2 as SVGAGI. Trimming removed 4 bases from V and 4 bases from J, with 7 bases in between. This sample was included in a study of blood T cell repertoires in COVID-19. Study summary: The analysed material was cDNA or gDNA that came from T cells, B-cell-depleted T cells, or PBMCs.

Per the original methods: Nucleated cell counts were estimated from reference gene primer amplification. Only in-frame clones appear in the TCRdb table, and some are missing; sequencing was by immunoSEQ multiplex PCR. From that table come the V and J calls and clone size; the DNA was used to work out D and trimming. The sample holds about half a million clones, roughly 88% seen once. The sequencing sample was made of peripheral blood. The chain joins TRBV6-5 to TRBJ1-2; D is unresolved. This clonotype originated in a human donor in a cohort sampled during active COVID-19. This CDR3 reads CASSSVPYGYTF. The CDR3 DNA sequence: TGTGCCAGCAGTTCAGTTCCCTATGGCTACACCTTC.